This T cell receptor (beta chain) was found in a study of vaccination and CD4 T cells after COVID-19. Study details: Every participant was given two doses of BNT162b2 or mRNA-1273 vaccine.

With 2 bases clipped from V and 1 base from J, the junction kept 6 bases outside the gene matches. The CDR3 contains 16 residues. Germline loops: CDR1 MNHEY, CDR2 SVGEGT. Treatment reported: approximately nine-day PBMC culture with coronavirus spike peptide pools or control peptides (ViraFEST assay). ViraFEST used peptide pools to expand antigen-specific T cells before TCR sequencing. Half the medium was replaced with fresh IL-2 medium on days 3 and 7. Comment on this clonotype: Its antigen is unknown.

Researchers used the Oncomine TCR Beta short-read assay to sequence DNA from cultured CD4+ T cells. TCRdb re-analysed the PCR reads in MiXCR, keeping a single row per CDR3 protein. The sample has 15,000 to 20,000 distinct CDR3 sequences, around 80% seen once. The sample was CD4+ T cells from blood, cultured in vitro, taken after SARS-CoV-2 vaccination. The sequence came from a human donor who received a COVID-19 vaccine. V and J are TRBV6-2 or TRBV6-3 and TRBJ2-5; 8 nucleotides agree with TRBD1. CDR3 nucleotide sequence: TGTGCCAGCAGTTACCGACAGGGGAGACTCCAAGAGACCCAGTACTTC. Translating it yields CASSYRQGRLQETQYF.